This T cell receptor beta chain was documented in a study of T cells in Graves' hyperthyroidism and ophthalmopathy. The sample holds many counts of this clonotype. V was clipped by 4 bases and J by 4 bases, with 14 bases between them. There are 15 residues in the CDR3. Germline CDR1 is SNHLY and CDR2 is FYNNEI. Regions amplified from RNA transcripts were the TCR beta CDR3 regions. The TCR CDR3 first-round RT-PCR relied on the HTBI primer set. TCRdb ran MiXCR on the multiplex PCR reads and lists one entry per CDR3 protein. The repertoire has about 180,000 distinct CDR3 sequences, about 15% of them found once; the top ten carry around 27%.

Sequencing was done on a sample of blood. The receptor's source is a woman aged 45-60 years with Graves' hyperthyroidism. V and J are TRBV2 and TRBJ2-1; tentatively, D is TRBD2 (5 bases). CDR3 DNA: TGTGCCAGCAGTGCTTTCGGGGTTCGGTACAATGAGCAGTTCTTC. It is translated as CASSAFGVRYNEQFF.